A single sample is the source of the 18 T cell receptor beta chains below, sequenced in a study of T cell repertoires in cytomegalovirus infection. MiXCR, run by TCRdb on the reads, gives a single entry per CDR3 protein. Of some 220,000 distinct CDR3 sequences in the sample, 30% to 45% were seen once. These receptors' antigens are unknown. The material sequenced was CD8+ T cells from cultured PBMCs, taken from culture after CMV antigen stimulation. These receptors were taken from a human donor in good health (CMV status not recorded). Some clones in this sample may be carry-over from other donors' samples.

In DNA form, the CDR3 reads TGTGCCAGCAGCTACCGGAAACGGGAGGAGCAGTACTTC. Translating gives CASSYRKREEQYF. The chain uses TRBV5-6 and TRBJ2-7; perhaps TRBD2 as D (6 bases). The CDR3 length is 13 residues. Germline lookup yields CDR1 SGHDT and CDR2 YYEEEE. Trimming stripped 3 bases from V and 7 bases from J, with 14 bases between.

This clonotype showed up just a few times. V and J are TRBV11-2 and TRBJ2-1; a possible D gene is TRBD2 (7 bases). The germline CDR1 and CDR2 sequences are SGHAT and FQNNGV. There are 15 residues in the CDR3. The V end was cut by 1 base, the J end by 6 bases, with 13 bases between. CDR3 coding DNA: TGTGCCAGCAGCTTAGTAAGGGCGGGGGCCAATGAGCAGTTCTTC. Translated: CASSLVRAGANEQFF.

V usage is TRBV20-1 and J usage is TRBJ2-7; D gene uncertain. Germline V CDR1 and CDR2: DFQATT, SNEGSKA (reference sequence). CDR3 size: 13 residues. V was shortened by 1 base and J by 1 base, with 8 bases between the two germline ends. CDR3 nucleotide sequence: TGCAGTGCTAGAGGCCGTGAATCCTACGAGCAGTACTTC. It is translated as CSARGRESYEQYF.

The chain has TRBV24-1 and TRBJ2-7; D unclear. In germline, CDR1 is KGHDR, CDR2 SFDVKD. The CDR3 sequence is 12 residues long. V was trimmed by 7 bases and J by 3 bases, leaving 9 bases between them. The CDR3 DNA reads TGTGCCACCAGCCCGGGCGGCTACGAGCAGTACTTC. Protein: CATSPGGYEQYF.

The chain has TRBV12-3 or TRBV12-4 and TRBJ1-5, with D possibly TRBD1 on 5 matching bases. Trimming took 4 bases from V and 6 from J, leaving 13 bases between them. The CDR3 contains 14 residues. In DNA, the CDR3 is TGTGCCAGCAGTTCTCAGGGTTTCTCTCAGCCCCAGCATTTT. It is translated as CASSSQGFSQPQHF.

In this sample, this clonotype turned up a few times. V is TRBV7-3 and J is TRBJ1-2; D is possibly TRBD1 (5 bases). Germline CDR1 is SGHTA and CDR2 is FQGTGA. The CDR3 is 15 residues long. V shed 1 base and J shed 3 bases, with 12 bases lying between them. The CDR3 loop reads CASSLSGTTDYGYTF. The CDR3 coding sequence is TGTGCCAGCAGCTTAAGCGGGACGACGGACTATGGCTACACCTTC.

This clonotype was counted only a few times. This chain links TRBV6-4 with TRBJ2-1; tentatively, D is TRBD2 (6 bases). CDR1 and CDR2 (germline): MRHNA, SNTAGT. With 3 bases removed from V and 0 bases from J, the gap between germline ends came to 12 bases. This CDR3 has 16 residues. Written as DNA, the CDR3 is TGTGCCAGCAGTGAAGAGGGAGGAGGCTCCTACAATGAGCAGTTCTTC. It specifies CASSEEGGGSYNEQFF.

This clonotype was found a few times. The gene calls are TRBV5-1 and TRBJ2-1; D perhaps matches TRBD1 (5 bases). V lost 4 bases to trimming and J lost 1 base, with 12 bases between them. The CDR3 runs to 15 residues. Germline V CDR1 and CDR2: SGHRS, YFSETQ. The CDR3 coding sequence is TGCGCCAGCAGCCAATTGACAGCTTCCTACAATGAGCAGTTCTTC. This sequence encodes CASSQLTASYNEQFF.

This clonotype came up a few times. V and J are TRBV7-9 and TRBJ1-1; D perhaps matches TRBD1 (6 bases). The CDR3 totals 11 residues. The V and J ends lost 5 bases and 10 bases respectively, with 11 bases between them. Germline V gene lookup returns CDR1 SEHNR and CDR2 FQNEAQ (reference sequence). Here the CDR3 reads CASSDSGAAFF. Here the CDR3 DNA reads TGTGCCAGCAGCGACTCGGGGGCAGCTTTCTTT.

This clonotype showed up just a few times. The CDR3 region has the DNA TGTGCCAGCAGTTGGGAGTGGGAGACTAGCTCCTACAATGAGCAGTTCTTC. Its translation: CASSWEWETSSYNEQFF. The V gene is TRBV12-3 or TRBV12-4, the J gene TRBJ2-1, with a weak D call TRBD2 (6 bases). Trimming cost V 4 bases and J 0 bases, with 16 bases left between them. The CDR3 totals 17 residues.

The rearrangement joins TRBV10-2 to TRBJ2-3; D possibly corresponds to TRBD1 (5 bases). CDR1 WSHSY and CDR2 SAAADI come from the germline V gene. The CDR3 sequence is 17 residues long. V lost 4 bases and J lost 0, with 17 bases in between. The CDR3 region has the DNA TGCGCCAGCAGTGTCTTCGGACACCCGACTAGCACAGATACGCAGTATTTT. Its translation: CASSVFGHPTSTDTQYF.

This clonotype was detected many times. The genes are TRBV7-3 and TRBJ2-3; 10 positions agree with TRBD1. There are 18 residues in the CDR3. J was trimmed by 6 bases and V by 8 bases; bases with no gene match: 20. Germline assignment: CDR1 SGHTA and CDR2 FQGTGA. CDR3: CASSWAGSSTGGADTQYF. Written as DNA, the CDR3 is TGTGCCAGCTCCTGGGCGGGATCCTCGACAGGGGGCGCCGATACGCAGTATTTT.

This chain uses TRBV28 with TRBJ2-2, with D uncertain. V dropped 2 bases and J dropped 3 bases, with 7 bases sitting between them. The CDR3 runs 14 residues. Germline V CDR1 and CDR2: MDHEN, SYDVKM. CDR3: CASSLVRYTGELFF. CDR3 DNA: TGTGCCAGCAGTTTAGTTAGGTACACCGGGGAGCTGTTTTTT.

Points on this clonotype: This is likely a read error, given that the CDR3 carries no conserved phenylalanine or tryptophan at its end. The chain employs TRBV7-4 and TRBJ2-2; D might be TRBD1 (5 bases). Germline V gives CDR1 SGHVT, CDR2 SQSDAQ. The CDR3 has 16 residues. V dropped 5 bases and J dropped 0 bases, with 13 bases sitting between them. The DNA for the CDR3 is TGTGCCAGCAGCCTACCCGCCAGGGCGAACACCGGGGAGCTGTTTTCT. Translation gives CASSLPARANTGELFS.

CDR3 sequence reads: CASSILPGTGYEQYF. Written as DNA, the CDR3 is TGTGCCAGTAGTATACTTCCCGGGACAGGATACGAGCAGTACTTC. The chain employs TRBV19 and TRBJ2-7; TRBD1 matches 8 bases. Germline V gives CDR1 LNHDA, CDR2 SQIVND (reference sequence). V lost 2 bases to trimming and J lost 4 bases; unmatched junction nucleotides: 7. CDR3 size: 15 residues.

CDR3 DNA sequence: TGTGCCAGCTCTGCTAGCGGTAGCACAGATACGCAGTATTTT. Translated: CASSASGSTDTQYF. J is TRBJ2-3 and V is TRBV27; 7 bases map to TRBD2. CDR3 size: 14 residues. Germline trimming cut 8 bases from V and 0 bases from J; bases unmatched to any gene: 5. The germline CDR1 and CDR2 sequences are MNHEY and SMNVEV (reference sequence).

This chain joins TRBV5-1 and TRBJ2-2; D may match TRBD1 or TRBD2 (7 bases each). Trimming cost V 1 base and J 5 bases, with 15 bases left between them. Germline V gene lookup returns CDR1 SGHRS and CDR2 YFSETQ. This CDR3 comprises 16 residues. CDR3 residues: CASSLPRGGSTGELFF. The CDR3 coding sequence is TGCGCCAGCAGCTTGCCCAGGGGGGGATCGACCGGGGAGCTGTTTTTT.

The chain combines TRBV7-2 with TRBJ1-6; D ambiguous. Trimming cost V 4 bases and J 5 bases, with 12 bases left between them. CDR3 length: 15 amino acids. CDR1 is SGHTA, CDR2 FQGNSA, per germline. In DNA, the CDR3 is TGTGCCAGCAGCTCCCCTCTTGAGCATAATTCACCCCTCCACTTT. Its translation: CASSSPLEHNSPLHF.